This entry is about one T cell receptor (beta chain). The data stem from a study of technical replicates of blood from a few donors. The repertoire was sequenced with immunoSEQ multiplex PCR; TCRdb's copy has only in-frame clones and lacks some. Of about 49,000 clones listed, 92% are singletons. The CDR3 sequence is 16 residues long. Germline values: CDR1 MNHEY, CDR2 SVGAGI. The germline V and J ends were trimmed by 0 bases and 1 base, with 13 bases remaining between them. The J gene is TRBJ2-7, the V gene TRBV6-5; tentative D call: TRBD1 (6 bases). The clonotype originates from a human donor in good health. Some clones in this sample may be carry-over from other donors' samples. Input material: PBMCs. The CDR3 is CASSYSVGGGSYEQYF. CDR3 coding DNA: TGTGCCAGCAGTTACTCGGTAGGGGGTGGTTCCTACGAGCAGTACTTC.